The present TCR beta chain was sequenced within a study of shared clonotypes between healthy human individuals. At the level of the study: The study drew on a couple of women and three men aged 18 to 49 as donors. A donor's plate count was three for CD4 naive and three for CD4 memory; CD8 naive had two and CD8 memory one. Overall study results and limits: Sample collection involved blood only; tissue repertoires are likely different.

All participating donors were Caucasian adults from Nashville, Tennessee. The CDR3 is made up of 16 amino acids. The V segment lost 4 bases and the J segment 6 bases; nucleotides outside the gene matches: 14. Germline CDR1 reads SGHTA; CDR2 reads FQGNSA. In the case of this clone: No antigen is known for it.

Profiling relied on immunoSEQ multiplex PCR, and the TCRdb table lists in-frame clones only, not all of them. The profile shows 2,500,000 or so clones, 93% of them singletons. Sequencing was done on a sample of naive CD4+ T cells from PBMCs. The sample's subset: CD45RA+ positively selected. This TCR came from a man aged 18 to 29 in good health. Some clones in this sample may be carry-over from other donors' samples. The chain joins TRBV7-2 to TRBJ2-5, with 7 bases that match TRBD2. In DNA form, the CDR3 reads TGTGCCAGCAGCTCCTCGCCGGGAGGCGGCCTACAGACCCAGTACTTC. Amino acid sequence: CASSSSPGGGLQTQYF. The whole variable domain, filled in from reference TRBV7-2 and TRBJ2-5, reads GAGVSQSPSNKVTEKGKDVELRCDPISGHTALYWYRQSLGQGLEFLIYFQGNSAPDKSGLPSDRFSAERTGGSVSTLTIQRTQQEDSAVYLCASSSSPGGGLQTQYFGPGTRLLVL.